The source of this T cell receptor (beta chain) is a study of CD4 and CD8 cells across lung adenocarcinoma regions. Using its own MiXCR run on the PCR reads, TCRdb lists one record per CDR3 protein. Seen here are about 27,000 distinct CDR3 sequences, more than 40% observed once, and the top ten hold under 50%. The CDR3 spans 14 residues. Trimming removed 7 bases from V and 13 bases from J, with 23 bases in between. The germline CDR1 and CDR2 sequences are WSHSY and SAAADI. Samples came from patients with localized non-small cell lung adenocarcinoma. This receptor was obtained from a male donor with lung adenocarcinoma. The CD4 and CD8 labels of this study may be unreliable. Sequencing was carried out using CD8+ T cells from the center of a lung tumor. The chain links TRBV10-2 to TRBJ2-4, with D tentatively TRBD2 (5 bases). CDR3 sequence: CASTDLGARNTQYF. In nucleotides, the CDR3 is TGCGCCAGCACGGATCTGGGAGCTAGGAACACGCAGTACTTC.